The T cell receptor (beta chain) described here comes from a study of memory CD4+ T cells and cytomegalovirus serostatus (dated by TCRdb to the late 2010s). About the full investigation: The cohort included roughly 35 healthy adults from Belgium, of whom 9 were CMV seropositive and approximately 24 were CMV seronegative. To replicate a published TCR-based CMV serostatus classifier, the study sequenced CD4+ memory TCRbeta repertoires from a Belgian cohort whose cytomegalovirus serostatus was known. On the study overall, not on this receptor specifically: A median bootstrapped AUC of around 0.94 with a 95% CI of 0.76-1.00 was achieved on the Belgian cohort by the original-framework classifier. For predicting CMV serostatus, the median bootstrapped AUC was roughly 0.96 using the original framework and roughly 0.91 using a US-trained random forest. Unlike the original study, which covered naive and memory CD4+ and CD8+ populations, the Belgian study sequenced only CD4+CD45RO+ memory cells. Among the 150 to 200 previously reported CMV-associated TCRbeta sequences, some 70 showed up in the CD4+ memory repertoires, with each one found in between one and five individuals. The results were read as suggesting that the CMV-associated TCR signature is, for the most part, present in the CD4+ memory repertoire.

Comments on this clone: Which antigen it targets is not known. Base quality data are lacking; no much larger clone is found one base away.

The Quick-DNA Microprep Kit was used to extract genomic DNA from the sorted cells. Amplification of TCRbeta DNA was done with the immunoSEQ hsTCRbeta kit, following the protocol from the manufacturer. TCRbeta libraries were sequenced on an Illumina MiSeq instrument. In the paper's pipeline: After out-of-frame sequences were removed, 2,204,828 distinct TCRbeta sequences remained, averaging around 61,000 per individual. Two values were used to score each individual: the count of 150 to 200 previously reported CMV-associated TCRbeta sequences and the total count of productive distinct TCRbeta sequences. A beta-binomial model was reimplemented in Python, and scikit-learn random forests with default parameters were trained on data from the US cohort. Classifier performance on the Belgian cohort was summarized as median AUC with percentile confidence intervals over 10,000 bootstrap iterations. TCRdb obtained this table from immuneACCESS and retained in-frame rearrangements with V and J assigned. These tables miss some clones; where compared with another copy, unresolved V genes account for less than half of the shortfall, and the remainder is unexplained. Clonal size and the V and J genes are those of that table, whereas D and trimming came from the DNA. The sample includes some 67,000 clones, with around 76% observed a single time. Jointly, the top ten make up about 4.5% of the sample.

Single viable CD3+CD4+CD8-CD45RO+ cells were sorted as memory CD4+ T cells on a FACSAria II. CMV serostatus was determined using a Roche Elecsys assay that detects serum IgG against CMV pp150, pp28, p38 and p52. After the samples were thawed, total CD4+ T cells were enriched through positive selection using CD4 magnetic microbeads. The samples came from a different study that was designed specifically to examine the CD4+ T cell memory repertoire. Peripheral blood mononuclear cells were isolated and cryopreserved following standard operating procedures; serum was stored at -80 °C. The staining relied on CD3-PerCP (BW264/56), CD4-APC (RPA-T4), CD45RO-PE (UCHT1) and CD8-Pacific Orange (3B5) antibodies, and Sytox blue was used to exclude non-viable cells. The clonotype was recovered from an adult in good health and CMV-seropositive. Input material: memory CD4+ T cells from blood.

The CDR3 region has the sequence CASSSDGFLYEQYF. The DNA is as follows: TGTGCCAGCAGTTCAGACGGGTTTCTTTACGAGCAGTACTTC. The receptor chain draws on TRBV28 and TRBJ2-7; the D gene remains uncertain. For CDR1 and CDR2, the germline V gene lists MDHEN and SYDVKM. V was cut back by 4 bases and J by 4 bases, leaving a gap of 14 bases between them. The CDR3 sequence holds 14 residues, the cysteine and phenylalanine included. The retained sequence is limited to the CDR3, 42 bases, with the frame set at the first base.